Detailed here is one TCR beta chain. Libraries were prepared by immunoSEQ multiplex PCR; TCRdb keeps only in-frame clonotypes and omits some of them. Among about 76,000 clones, about 85% were seen once, and the ten largest hold less than 5.5%. V was pared by 0 bases and J by 1 base, with 14 bases of the junction left unmatched. Germline V gene sequence: CDR1 SGDLS, CDR2 YYNGEE. CDR3 length: 20 amino acids. Each patient gave between 1 and 8 samples, pretreatment and on-treatment. These data originate in a study of PD-L1 blockade in urothelial cancer. Study details: Researchers looked at the blood 3 weeks (second dose) and 6 weeks after treatment began.

The TCR originated in a man aged 70 or older with urothelial cancer. Source: PBMCs, taken around atezolizumab (anti-PD-L1) treatment. V usage is TRBV9 and J usage is TRBJ2-1; 9 bases are shared with TRBD1. The CDR3 loop is CASSVESGQGIGGSYNEQFF. For the CDR3, the DNA is TGTGCCAGCAGCGTAGAGTCGGGACAGGGTATCGGAGGATCCTACAATGAGCAGTTCTTC.